The clone carrying this T cell receptor (beta chain) was found a few times. Its matching antigen is unknown. MiXCR was run by TCRdb on the reads, yielding one entry per CDR3 protein. The data hold roughly 71,000 distinct CDR3 sequences, with about 62% observed a single time. V dropped 3 bases and J dropped 3; count of bases not matched to a gene: 4. The CDR3 totals 15 residues. Germline CDR1 reads SEHNR; CDR2 reads FQNEAQ (reference sequence). The sample originates from a study of type 1 regulatory T cells. This TCR came from a human donor in good health. This rearrangement joins TRBV7-9 to TRBJ1-3; 8 nucleotides match TRBD1. Sequenced input: cultured T cells, either the whole culture or a sorted T cell fraction (not recorded which). Subset: Tr1-enriched cell product generated in vitro against host alloantigens. The CDR3 here is CASSLQGALGNTIYF. The CDR3 DNA reads TGTGCCAGCAGCTTGCAGGGGGCGCTTGGAAACACCATATATTTT.